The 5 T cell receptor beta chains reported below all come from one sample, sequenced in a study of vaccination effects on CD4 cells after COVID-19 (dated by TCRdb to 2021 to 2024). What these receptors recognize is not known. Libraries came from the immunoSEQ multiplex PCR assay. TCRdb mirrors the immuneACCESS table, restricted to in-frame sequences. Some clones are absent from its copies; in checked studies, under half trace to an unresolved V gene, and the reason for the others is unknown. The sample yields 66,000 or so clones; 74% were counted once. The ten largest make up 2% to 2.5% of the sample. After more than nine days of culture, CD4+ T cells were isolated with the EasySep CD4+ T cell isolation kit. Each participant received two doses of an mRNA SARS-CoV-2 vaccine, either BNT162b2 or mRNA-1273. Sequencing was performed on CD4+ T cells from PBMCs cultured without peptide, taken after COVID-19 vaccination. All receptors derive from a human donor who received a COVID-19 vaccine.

The CDR3 nucleotides are TGTGCCAGCTCACCCGGCGGCTCTCGGGAGACCCAGTACTTC. Encoded protein: CASSPGGSRETQYF. V is TRBV18 and J is TRBJ2-5; D is uncertain. The CDR3 sequence is 14 residues long. Between the trimmed V and J ends, which lost 3 bases and 5 bases, there was a span of 13 bases. Germline V gives CDR1 KGHSH, CDR2 LQKENI.

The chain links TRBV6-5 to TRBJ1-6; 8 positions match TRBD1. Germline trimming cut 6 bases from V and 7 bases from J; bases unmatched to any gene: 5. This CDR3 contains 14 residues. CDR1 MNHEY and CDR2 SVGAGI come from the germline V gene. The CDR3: CASSPDRGNSPLHF. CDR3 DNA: TGTGCCAGCAGCCCAGACAGGGGAAATTCACCCCTCCACTTT.

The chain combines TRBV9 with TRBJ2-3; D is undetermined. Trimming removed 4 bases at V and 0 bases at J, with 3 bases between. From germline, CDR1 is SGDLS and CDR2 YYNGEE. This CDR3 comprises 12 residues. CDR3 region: CASSQSTDTQYF. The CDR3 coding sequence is TGTGCCAGCAGCCAGAGCACAGATACGCAGTATTTT.

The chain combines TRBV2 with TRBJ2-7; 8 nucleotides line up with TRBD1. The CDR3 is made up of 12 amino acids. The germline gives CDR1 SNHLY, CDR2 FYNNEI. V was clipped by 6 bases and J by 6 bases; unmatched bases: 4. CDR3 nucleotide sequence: TGTGCCAGCAGGGCTCAGGGGGCCGAGCAGTACGTC. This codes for CASRAQGAEQYV.

For the CDR3, the DNA is TGTGCCATACACGGGACAGGGGGTTACAATGAGCAGTTCTTC. Translation gives CAIHGTGGYNEQFF. This chain uses TRBV10-3 with TRBJ2-1; TRBD1 matches at 11 bases. Trimming removed 9 bases from V and 4 bases from J; junction bases left unmatched: 5. Germline lookup yields CDR1 ENHRY and CDR2 SYGVKD. The CDR3 spans 14 residues.